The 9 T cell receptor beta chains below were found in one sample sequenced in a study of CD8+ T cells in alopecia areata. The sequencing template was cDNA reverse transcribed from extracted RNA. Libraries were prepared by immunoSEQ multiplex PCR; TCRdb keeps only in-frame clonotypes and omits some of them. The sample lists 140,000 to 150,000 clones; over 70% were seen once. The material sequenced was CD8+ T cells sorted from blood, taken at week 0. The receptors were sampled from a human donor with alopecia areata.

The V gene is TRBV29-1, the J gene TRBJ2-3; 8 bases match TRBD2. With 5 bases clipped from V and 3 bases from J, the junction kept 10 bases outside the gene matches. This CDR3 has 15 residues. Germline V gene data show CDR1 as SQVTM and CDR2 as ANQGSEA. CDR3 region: CSVSPSGRVTDTQYF. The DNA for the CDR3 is TGCAGCGTTTCCCCCAGCGGGAGAGTGACAGATACGCAGTATTTT.

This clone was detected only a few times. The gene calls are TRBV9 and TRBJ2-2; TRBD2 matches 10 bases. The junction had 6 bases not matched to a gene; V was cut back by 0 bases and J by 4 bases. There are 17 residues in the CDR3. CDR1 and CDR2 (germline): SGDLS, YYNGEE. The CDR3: CASSVETSGVFTGELFF. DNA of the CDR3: TGTGCCAGCAGCGTAGAAACTAGCGGGGTGTTCACCGGGGAGCTGTTTTTT.

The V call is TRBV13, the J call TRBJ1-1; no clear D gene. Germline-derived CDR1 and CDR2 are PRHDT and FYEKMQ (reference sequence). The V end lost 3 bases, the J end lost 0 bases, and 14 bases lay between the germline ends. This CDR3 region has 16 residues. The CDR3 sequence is CASSLGFGVMNTEAFF. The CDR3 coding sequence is TGTGCCAGCAGCTTGGGGTTTGGAGTCATGAACACTGAAGCTTTCTTT.

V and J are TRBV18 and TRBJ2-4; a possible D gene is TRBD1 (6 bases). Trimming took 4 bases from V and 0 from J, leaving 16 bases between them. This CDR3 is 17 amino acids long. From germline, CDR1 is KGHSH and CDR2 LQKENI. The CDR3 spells CASSLADRSKAKNIQYF. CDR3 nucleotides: TGTGCCAGCTCACTCGCAGACAGGAGTAAAGCCAAAAACATTCAGTACTTC.

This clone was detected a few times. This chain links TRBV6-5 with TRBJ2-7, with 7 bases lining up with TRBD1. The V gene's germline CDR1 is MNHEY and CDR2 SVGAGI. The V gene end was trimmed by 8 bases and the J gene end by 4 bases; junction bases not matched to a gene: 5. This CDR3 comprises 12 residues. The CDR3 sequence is CASGTGEYEQYF. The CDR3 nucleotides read TGTGCCAGCGGTACAGGGGAGTACGAGCAGTACTTC.

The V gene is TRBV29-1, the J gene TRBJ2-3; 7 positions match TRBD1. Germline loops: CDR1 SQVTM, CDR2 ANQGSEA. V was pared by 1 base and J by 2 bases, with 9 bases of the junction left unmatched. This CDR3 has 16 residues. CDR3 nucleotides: TGCAGCGTTGAAGGATACCGGGACAGCTTCACAGATACGCAGTATTTT. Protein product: CSVEGYRDSFTDTQYF.

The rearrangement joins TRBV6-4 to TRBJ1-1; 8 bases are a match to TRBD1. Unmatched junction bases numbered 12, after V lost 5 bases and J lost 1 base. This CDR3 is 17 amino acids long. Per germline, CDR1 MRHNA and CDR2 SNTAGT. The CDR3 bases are TGTGCCAGCAGTCAGTCGTCCAAGACAGGGGCGAACACTGAAGCTTTCTTT. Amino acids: CASSQSSKTGANTEAFF.

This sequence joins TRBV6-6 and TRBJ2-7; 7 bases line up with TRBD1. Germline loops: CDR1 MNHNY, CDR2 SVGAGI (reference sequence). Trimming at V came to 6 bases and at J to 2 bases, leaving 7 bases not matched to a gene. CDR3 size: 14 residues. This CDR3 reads CASRRVGTAYEQYF. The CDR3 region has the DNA TGTGCCAGCAGAAGAGTCGGGACAGCCTACGAGCAGTACTTC.

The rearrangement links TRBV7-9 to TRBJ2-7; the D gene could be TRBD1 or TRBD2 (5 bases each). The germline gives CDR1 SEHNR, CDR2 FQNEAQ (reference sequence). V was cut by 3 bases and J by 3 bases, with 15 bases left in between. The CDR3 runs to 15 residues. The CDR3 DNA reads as TGTGCCAGCAGCTTCACCCAGGGTGGGGGCTACGAGCAGTACTTC. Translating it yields CASSFTQGGGYEQYF.